A few counts support the clone carrying this TCR beta chain. The antigen is unknown. The ends were cut back, 2 bases at V and 7 bases at J, with 9 bases in the middle. Germline values: CDR1 SEHNR, CDR2 FQNEAQ (reference sequence). The CDR3 extends over 13 amino acids. These data come from a study of T-cell memory formation after mild COVID-19. Regarding the study as a whole: Clones that contracted clustered mainly in CM and EM if CD4+ and in EMRA if CD8+.

TCRdb re-derived calls from the 5' RACE reads in MiXCR, one entry per CDR3 protein. The sample lists around 50,000 distinct CDR3 sequences; 27% were seen once. The chain couples TRBV7-9 to TRBJ2-1, with D perhaps given as TRBD1 or TRBD2 (5 bases each). The TCR originated in a man between 18 and 29 years old who had mild COVID-19 (a few samples of this study predate the infection). Cell type and time point are not known. Sequencing used PBMCs or a T cell subset sorted from them (not recorded which). CDR3 DNA sequence: TGTGCCAGCAGCTTAAGGGACGGGAATGAGCAGTTCTTC. Encoded protein: CASSLRDGNEQFF. The whole variable domain, remainder taken from reference TRBV7-9 and TRBJ2-1, is DTGVSQNPRHKITKRGQNVTFRCDPISEHNRLYWYRQTLGQGPEFLTYFQNEAQLEKSRLLSDRFSAERPKGSFSTLEIQRTEQGDSAMYLCASSLRDGNEQFFGPGTRLTVL.